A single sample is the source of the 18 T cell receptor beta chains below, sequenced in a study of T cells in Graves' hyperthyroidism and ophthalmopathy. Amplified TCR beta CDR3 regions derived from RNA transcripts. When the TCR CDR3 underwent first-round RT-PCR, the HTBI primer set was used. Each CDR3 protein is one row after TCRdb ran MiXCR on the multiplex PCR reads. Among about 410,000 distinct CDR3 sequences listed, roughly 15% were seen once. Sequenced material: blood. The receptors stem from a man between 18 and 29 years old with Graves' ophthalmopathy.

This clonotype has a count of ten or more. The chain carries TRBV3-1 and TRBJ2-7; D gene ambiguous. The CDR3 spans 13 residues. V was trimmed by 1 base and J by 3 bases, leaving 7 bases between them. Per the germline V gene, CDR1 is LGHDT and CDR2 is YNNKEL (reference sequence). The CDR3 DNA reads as TGTGCCAGCAGCCAAGCTACCCTCTACGAGCAGTACTTC. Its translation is CASSQATLYEQYF.

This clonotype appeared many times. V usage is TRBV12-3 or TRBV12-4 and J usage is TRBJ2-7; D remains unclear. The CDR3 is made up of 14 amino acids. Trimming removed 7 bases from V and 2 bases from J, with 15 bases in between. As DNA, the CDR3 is TGTGCCAGCACCTCCCGCGACTGGCCCTACGAGCAGTACTTC. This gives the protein CASTSRDWPYEQYF.

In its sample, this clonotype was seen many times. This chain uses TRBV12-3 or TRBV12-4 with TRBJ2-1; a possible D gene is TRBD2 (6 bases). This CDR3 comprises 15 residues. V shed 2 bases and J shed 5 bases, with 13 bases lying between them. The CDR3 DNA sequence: TGTGCCAGCAGTTTATCAGCTAGCGAGCACAATGAGCAGTTCTTC. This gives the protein CASSLSASEHNEQFF.

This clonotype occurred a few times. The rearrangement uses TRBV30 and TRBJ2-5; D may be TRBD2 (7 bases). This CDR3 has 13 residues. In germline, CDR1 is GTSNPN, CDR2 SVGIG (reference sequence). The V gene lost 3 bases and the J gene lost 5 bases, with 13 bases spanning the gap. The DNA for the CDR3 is TGTGCCTGGAGGGTCGGGGGGCGCGAGACCCAGTACTTC. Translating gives CAWRVGGRETQYF. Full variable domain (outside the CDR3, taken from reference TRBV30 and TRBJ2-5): SQTIHQWPATLVQPVGSPLSLECTVEGTSNPNLYWYRQAAGRGLQLLFYSVGIGQISSEVPQNLSASRPQDRQFILSSKKLLLSDSGFYLCAWRVGGRETQYFGPGTRLLVL.

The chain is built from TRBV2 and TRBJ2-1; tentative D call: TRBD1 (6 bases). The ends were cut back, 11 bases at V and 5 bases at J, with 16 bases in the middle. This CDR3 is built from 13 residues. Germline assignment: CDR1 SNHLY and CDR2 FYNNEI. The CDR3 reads CAGTQDSHNEQFF. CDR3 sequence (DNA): TGTGCCGGCACCCAGGACAGCCACAATGAGCAGTTCTTC.

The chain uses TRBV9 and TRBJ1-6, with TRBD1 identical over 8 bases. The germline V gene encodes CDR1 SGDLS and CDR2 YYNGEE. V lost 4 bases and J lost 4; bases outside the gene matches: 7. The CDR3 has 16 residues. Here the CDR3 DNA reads TGTGCCAGCAGCACCCCGCAGGGGGCTTATAATTCACCCCTCCACTTT. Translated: CASSTPQGAYNSPLHF. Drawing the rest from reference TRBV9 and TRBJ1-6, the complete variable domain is DSGVTQTPKHLITATGQRVTLRCSPRSGDLSVYWYQQSLDQGLQFLIQYYNGEERAKGNILERFSAQQFPDLHSELNLSSLELGDSALYFCASSTPQGAYNSPLHFGNGTRLTVT.

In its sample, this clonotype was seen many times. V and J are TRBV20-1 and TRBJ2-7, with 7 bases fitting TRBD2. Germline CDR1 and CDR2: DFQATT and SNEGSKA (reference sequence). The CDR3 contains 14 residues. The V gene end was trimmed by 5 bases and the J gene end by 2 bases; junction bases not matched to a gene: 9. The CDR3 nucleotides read TGCAGTGCTCTAAGCTGGGACTATCCCTACGAGCAGTACTTC. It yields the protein CSALSWDYPYEQYF.

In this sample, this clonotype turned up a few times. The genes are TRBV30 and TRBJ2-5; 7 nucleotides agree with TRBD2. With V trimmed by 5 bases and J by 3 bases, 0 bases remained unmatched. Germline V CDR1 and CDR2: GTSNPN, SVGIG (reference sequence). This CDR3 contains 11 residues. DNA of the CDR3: TGTGCCTGGGGACTAGAAGAGACCCAGTACTTC. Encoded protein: CAWGLEETQYF.

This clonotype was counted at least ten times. CDR3 sequence reads: CASSEQGTSNQPQHF. DNA of the CDR3: TGCGCCAGCAGCGAACAAGGGACTAGCAATCAGCCCCAGCATTTT. The rearrangement joins TRBV5-1 to TRBJ1-5; D is possibly TRBD1 (5 bases). Trimming left V 4 bases short and J 0 bases short, with 11 bases between. The CDR3 contains 15 residues. CDR1 and CDR2 (germline): SGHRS, YFSETQ. Supplemented by reference TRBV5-1 and TRBJ1-5, the full variable domain reads KAGVTQTPRYLIKTRGQQVTLSCSPISGHRSVSWYQQTPGQGLQFLFEYFSETQRNKGNFPGRFSGRQFSNSRSEMNVSTLELGDSALYLCASSEQGTSNQPQHFGDGTRLSIL.

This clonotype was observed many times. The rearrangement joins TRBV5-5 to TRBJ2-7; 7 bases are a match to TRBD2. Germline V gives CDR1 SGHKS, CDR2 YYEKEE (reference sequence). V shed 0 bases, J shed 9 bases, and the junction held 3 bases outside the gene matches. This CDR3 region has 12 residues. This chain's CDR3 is CASSLDGGRQYF. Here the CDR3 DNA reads TGTGCCAGCAGCTTGGACGGCGGGAGGCAGTACTTC.

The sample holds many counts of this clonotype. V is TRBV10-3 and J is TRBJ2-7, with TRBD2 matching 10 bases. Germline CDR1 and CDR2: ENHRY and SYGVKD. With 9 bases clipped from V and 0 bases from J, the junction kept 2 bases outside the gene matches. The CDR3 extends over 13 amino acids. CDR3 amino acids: CAISSGSSYEQYF. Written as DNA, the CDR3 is TGTGCCATTTCTAGCGGGAGCTCCTACGAGCAGTACTTC.

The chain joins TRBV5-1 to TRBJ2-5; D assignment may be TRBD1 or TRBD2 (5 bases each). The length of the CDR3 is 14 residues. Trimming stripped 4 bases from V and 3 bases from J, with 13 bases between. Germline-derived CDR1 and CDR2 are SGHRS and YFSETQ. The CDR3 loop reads CASSTGAEKETQYF. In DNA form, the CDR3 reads TGCGCCAGCAGCACCGGGGCCGAGAAAGAGACCCAGTACTTC. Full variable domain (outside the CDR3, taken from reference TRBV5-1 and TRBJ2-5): KAGVTQTPRYLIKTRGQQVTLSCSPISGHRSVSWYQQTPGQGLQFLFEYFSETQRNKGNFPGRFSGRQFSNSRSEMNVSTLELGDSALYLCASSTGAEKETQYFGPGTRLLVL.

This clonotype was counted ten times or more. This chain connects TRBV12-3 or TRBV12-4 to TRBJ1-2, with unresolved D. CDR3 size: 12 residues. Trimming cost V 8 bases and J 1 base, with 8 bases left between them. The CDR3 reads CASEGINYGYTF. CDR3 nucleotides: TGTGCCAGCGAAGGGATTAACTATGGCTACACCTTC.

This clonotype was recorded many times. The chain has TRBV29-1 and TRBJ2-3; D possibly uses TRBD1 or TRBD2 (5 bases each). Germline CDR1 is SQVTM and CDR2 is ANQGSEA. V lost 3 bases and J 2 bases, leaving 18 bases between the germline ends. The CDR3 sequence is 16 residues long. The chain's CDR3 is CSVESSGAFLTDTQYF. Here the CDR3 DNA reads TGCAGCGTTGAGTCCTCCGGGGCTTTCCTCACAGATACGCAGTATTTT.

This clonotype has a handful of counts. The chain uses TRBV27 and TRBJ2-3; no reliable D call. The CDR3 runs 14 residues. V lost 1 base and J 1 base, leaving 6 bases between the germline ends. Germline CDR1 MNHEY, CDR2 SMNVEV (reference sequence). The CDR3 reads CASSLLIGTDTQYF. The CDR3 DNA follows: TGTGCCAGCAGTTTATTGATCGGCACAGATACGCAGTATTTT.

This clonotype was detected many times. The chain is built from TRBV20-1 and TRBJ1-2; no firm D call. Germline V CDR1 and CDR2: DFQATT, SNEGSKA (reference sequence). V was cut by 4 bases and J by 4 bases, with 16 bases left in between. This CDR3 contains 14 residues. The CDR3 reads CSATHTTTTYGYTF. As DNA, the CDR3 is TGCAGTGCTACTCACACCACCACGACCTATGGCTACACCTTC.

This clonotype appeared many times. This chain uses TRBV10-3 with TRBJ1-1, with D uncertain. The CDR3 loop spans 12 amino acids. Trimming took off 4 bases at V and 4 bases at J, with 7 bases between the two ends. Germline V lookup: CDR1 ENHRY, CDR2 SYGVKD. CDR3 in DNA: TGTGCCATCAGTGCCAGGCCCACTGAAGCTTTCTTT. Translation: CAISARPTEAFF.

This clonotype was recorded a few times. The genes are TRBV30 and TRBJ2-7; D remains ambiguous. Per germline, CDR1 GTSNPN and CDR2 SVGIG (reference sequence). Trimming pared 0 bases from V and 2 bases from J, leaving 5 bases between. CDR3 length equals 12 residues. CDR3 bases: TGTGCCTGGAGTGTGGTCACCTACGAGCAGTACTTC. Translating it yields CAWSVVTYEQYF.